A selection of T cell receptor beta chains follows, all from one sample in a study of ipilimumab plus nivolumab after autologous stem cell transplantation. Produced via immunoSEQ multiplex PCR; TCRdb's table is partial and in-frame only. The sample carries about 84,000 clones, about 83% recorded once. The input for sequencing was PBMCs, taken in a trial of ipilimumab plus nivolumab as post-transplant consolidation. Every receptor here comes from a male donor with diffuse large B-cell lymphoma. Each CDR3 is given with its conserved first and last residue. A D gene is named only where the DNA matches it firmly. Clone size is given for some rows only: seen once, a few or many times, or a class if the clone is expanded.

V: TRBV18
J: TRBJ2-2
D: NA
size: NA
DNA: TGTGCCAGCTCACGGAAGACCGGGGAGCTGTTTTTT
CDR3: CASSRKTGELFF

V: TRBV2
J: TRBJ2-1
D: TRBD2
size: NA
DNA: TGTGCCAGCGTAGCGGGGGGCTATGAGCAGTTCTTC
CDR3: CASVAGGYEQFF

V: TRBV5-4
J: TRBJ1-6
D: TRBD1
size: NA
DNA: TGTGCCAGCAGCTTAAGACAGGGATCGGTCTCACCCCTCCACTTT
CDR3: CASSLRQGSVSPLHF

V: TRBV7-3
J: TRBJ1-2
D: NA
size: NA
DNA: TGTGCCAGCAGCTTAAAGGGCCCCGGAGGCAGCAAAGGACCCTATGGCTACACCTTC
CDR3: CASSLKGPGGSKGPYGYTF

V: TRBV6-5
J: TRBJ2-5
D: NA
size: once
DNA: TGTGCCAGCAGTTACAACAGGGCCAGGGACCAGTACTTC
CDR3: CASSYNRARDQYF

V: TRBV19
J: TRBJ2-7
D: NA
size: NA
DNA: TGTGCCAGTAGTATGGCCCGTGGGTTTACCGAGCAGTACTTC
CDR3: CASSMARGFTEQYF

V: TRBV10-1
J: TRBJ1-2
D: TRBD1
size: NA
DNA: TGCGCCAGCAGTCTAGGACAGGGGATTAATGGCTACACCTTC
CDR3: CASSLGQGINGYTF

V: TRBV21-1
J: TRBJ1-1
D: NA
size: NA
DNA: TGTGCCAGCAGCAAAACACAGGACCCTCTGAACACTGAAGCTTTCTTT
CDR3: CASSKTQDPLNTEAFF

V: TRBV9
J: TRBJ2-5
D: TRBD2
size: NA
DNA: TGTGCCAGCAGCGTAGGGACTAGCGGGGGTAATTCCCAAGAGACCCAGTACTTC
CDR3: CASSVGTSGGNSQETQYF

V: TRBV5-1
J: TRBJ2-5
D: TRBD2
size: NA
DNA: TGCGCCAGCAGCCCGGGACTAGCGGGGGGGTTCGAGACCCAGTACTTC
CDR3: CASSPGLAGGFETQYF

V: TRBV19
J: TRBJ1-1
D: NA
size: NA
DNA: TGTGCCAGTATTTCGACAGGAAGGTTCACTGAAGCTTTCTTT
CDR3: CASISTGRFTEAFF

V: TRBV7-2
J: TRBJ2-7
D: TRBD2
size: NA
DNA: TGTGCCAGCAGCTTAGAAAGCGGGACTAAAGCCTACGAGCAGTACTTC
CDR3: CASSLESGTKAYEQYF

V: TRBV7-8
J: TRBJ2-1
D: TRBD2
size: NA
DNA: TGTGCCAGCAGCCCCGCGGGGGGGTACGCTCTGTTCTTC
CDR3: CASSPAGGYALFF

V: TRBV10-3
J: TRBJ1-2
D: NA
size: NA
DNA: TGTGCCATCAGTGGCCAGGGTGTCGGGGCTGCTAACTATGGCTACACCTTC
CDR3: CAISGQGVGAANYGYTF

V: TRBV19
J: TRBJ2-1
D: NA
size: NA
DNA: TGTGCCAGTAGTGAGGGGCCCTCCTACAATGAGCAGTTCTTC
CDR3: CASSEGPSYNEQFF

V: TRBV9
J: TRBJ1-3
D: NA
size: NA
DNA: TGTGCCAGCAGCGTAACCTGGGAAACGTGGGGAAACACCATATATTTT
CDR3: CASSVTWETWGNTIYF

V: TRBV5-1
J: TRBJ2-3
D: NA
size: NA
DNA: TGCGCCAGCAGCTTGGGGCGGCCTGGCACAGATACGCAGTATTTT
CDR3: CASSLGRPGTDTQYF

V: TRBV5-6
J: TRBJ1-2
D: NA
size: NA
DNA: TGTGCCAGCAGCTTCCCCCAGGGAGATGGCTACACCTTC
CDR3: CASSFPQGDGYTF